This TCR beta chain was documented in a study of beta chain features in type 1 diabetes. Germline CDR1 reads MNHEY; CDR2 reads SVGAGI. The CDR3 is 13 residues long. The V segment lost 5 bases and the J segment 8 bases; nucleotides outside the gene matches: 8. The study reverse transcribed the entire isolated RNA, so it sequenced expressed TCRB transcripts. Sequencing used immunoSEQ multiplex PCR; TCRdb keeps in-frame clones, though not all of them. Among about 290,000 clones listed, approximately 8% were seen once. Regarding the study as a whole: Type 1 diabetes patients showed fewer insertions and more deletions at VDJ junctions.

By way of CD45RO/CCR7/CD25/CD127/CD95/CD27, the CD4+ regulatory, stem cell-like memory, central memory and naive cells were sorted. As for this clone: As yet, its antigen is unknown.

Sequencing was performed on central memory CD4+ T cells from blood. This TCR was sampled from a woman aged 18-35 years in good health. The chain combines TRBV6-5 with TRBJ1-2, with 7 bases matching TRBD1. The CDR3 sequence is CASSQRTGLGYTF. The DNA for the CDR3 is TGTGCCAGCAGTCAAAGGACAGGATTAGGCTACACCTTC.